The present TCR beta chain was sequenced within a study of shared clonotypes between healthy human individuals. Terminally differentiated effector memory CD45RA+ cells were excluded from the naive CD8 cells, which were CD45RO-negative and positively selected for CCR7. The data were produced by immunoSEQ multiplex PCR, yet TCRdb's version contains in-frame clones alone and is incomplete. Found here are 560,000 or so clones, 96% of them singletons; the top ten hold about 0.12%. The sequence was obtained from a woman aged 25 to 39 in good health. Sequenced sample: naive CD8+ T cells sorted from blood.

The CDR3 sequence is CASSISSGTYYEQYF. The DNA for the CDR3 is TGTGCCAGTAGTATATCCTCCGGAACCTACTACGAGCAGTACTTC. The genes are TRBV19 and TRBJ2-7; no definite D call. CDR3 length: 15 residues. V lost 2 bases and J lost 3, with 14 bases in between. The V gene's germline CDR1 is LNHDA and CDR2 SQIVND (reference sequence).